The entry below describes one T cell receptor (beta chain). Its antigen is currently not known. No base quality information exists; no much larger clone differs at one position. This sample is drawn from a study of control samples from healthy donors and cancer patients (dated by TCRdb to the early 2020s). The library relied on the immunoSEQ multiplex PCR assay. The table comes from immuneACCESS by way of TCRdb, which keeps in-frame sequences with V and J called. Part of the clones is missing from these tables; in studies checked, under half for an unresolved V gene and the rest for unknown reasons. For this sample the table gives under 95,000 clones, of which more than 75% were detected only once. Jointly, the top ten make up around 15% of the sample. Reading the germline V gene (reference sequence) gives CDR1 LNHDA and CDR2 SQIVND. The CDR3 numbers 14 residues from cysteine through phenylalanine. The CDR3 DNA has 42 bases and is translated from base 1. V loses 0 bases at its end and J loses 9 bases; junction bases beyond the gene matches: 5.

The clonotype originates from a man in his forties or fifties in good health. The rearrangement combines TRBV19 with TRBJ2-1; TRBD2 fits 7 bases in the junction. The sequencing sample was made of blood. The DNA reads as follows: TGTGCCAGTAGTATAGATCCCGGCGGGAGTGAGCAGTTCTTC. This codes for CASSIDPGGSEQFF. The full variable domain, completed from the reference TRBV19 and TRBJ2-1 proteins outside the CDR3, reads DGGITQSPKYLFRKEGQNVTLSCEQNLNHDAMYWYRQDPGQGLRLIYYSQIVNDFQKGDIAEGYSVSREKKESFPLTVTSAQKNPTAFYLCASSIDPGGSEQFFGPGTRLTVL.